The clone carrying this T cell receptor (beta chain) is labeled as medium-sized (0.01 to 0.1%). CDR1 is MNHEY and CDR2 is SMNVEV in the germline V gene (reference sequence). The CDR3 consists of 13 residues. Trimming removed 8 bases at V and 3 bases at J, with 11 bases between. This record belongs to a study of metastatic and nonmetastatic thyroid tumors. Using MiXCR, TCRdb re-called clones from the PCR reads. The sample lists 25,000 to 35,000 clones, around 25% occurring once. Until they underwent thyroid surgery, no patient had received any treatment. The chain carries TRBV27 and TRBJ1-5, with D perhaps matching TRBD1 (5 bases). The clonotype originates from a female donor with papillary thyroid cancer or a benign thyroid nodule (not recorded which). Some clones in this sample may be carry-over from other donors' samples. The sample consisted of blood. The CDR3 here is CASGGLNNQPQHF. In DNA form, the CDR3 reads TGTGCCAGCGGGGGACTGAACAATCAGCCCCAGCATTTT.